This T cell receptor beta chain was sequenced for a study of T cell responses to AZD1222 COVID-19 vaccine. Study-wide context: Second-dose groups at about 4 or about 12 weeks were pooled.

TCRdb's table, derived via immunoSEQ multiplex PCR, lists solely in-frame clones and lacks some. The sample consists of 150,000 to 200,000 clones, nearly 95% of them appearing once. Germline CDR1 is SGHKS and CDR2 is YYEKEE (reference sequence). Trimming shortened V by 5 bases and J by 4 bases, and 18 bases separated the two germline ends. The CDR3 covers 15 residues. Study findings and constraints: Across the whole spike, CD4 TCRs peaked at regions 160-218 and 743-854.

About this clone: Antigen: not known.

Sample: peripheral blood, taken on day 0 of AZD1222 vaccination. The V and J genes are TRBV5-5 and TRBJ1-2, with a weak D call TRBD1 (5 bases). The sequence was obtained from an adult in good health. This CDR3 is CASRFTTGGAYGYTF. For the CDR3, the DNA is TGTGCCAGCAGATTCACGACGGGTGGGGCCTATGGCTACACCTTC.